Detailed here is one T cell receptor beta chain. Its specific antigen is unknown. There are no base qualities to consult, and no much larger clone falls within one base. Patients with a history of autoimmune disease or receiving systemic immunosuppression were excluded from the trial. Peripheral blood for TCR sequencing was collected from all dose cohorts at baseline, on cycle 4 day 1, and on cycle 7 day 1. Samples were obtained from an open-label, multicenter, first-in-human phase I dose-escalation trial of ivuxolimab. The trial enrolled adults with locally advanced or metastatic head and neck squamous cell, hepatocellular, melanoma or renal cell carcinoma. CD4+ and CD8+ T cells were sorted separately from peripheral blood before TCR sequencing. This sample was included in a study of OX40 agonist ivuxolimab in advanced cancers. In the study overall: Ivuxolimab, which targeted the costimulatory receptor OX40 (CD134), was an agonistic, fully human IgG2 monoclonal antibody. Patients were allowed to have had prior anti-PD-1, anti-PD-L1 or anti-CTLA-4 therapy, and more than 35% of the dose-escalation patients had been treated with checkpoint inhibitors. Peripheral TCRbeta sequencing aimed to test whether ivuxolimab altered TCR sequence diversity and caused clonal T-cell expansion. A male proportion of about 79% and a mean age of approximately 60 years, ranging from about 23 to 90, were recorded for the dose-escalation cohort. Partial responses occurred in three dose-escalation patients: two with cutaneous melanoma and one with hepatocellular carcinoma. Of the 50 to 55 patients in dose escalation, approximately 20 had hepatocellular carcinoma, around 15 had melanoma, 9 had renal cell carcinoma and 9 had head and neck cancer. Intravenous ivuxolimab was administered to patients every 2 weeks at six dose levels: 0.01, 0.1, 0.3, 1.5, 3 and 10 mg/kg. The paper covers the monotherapy dose-escalation part of the phase I ivuxolimab trial, which included N of about 56 patients. General study outcomes and caveats: On average, CD8+ T cells showed more expanded clones than CD4+ T cells after ivuxolimab. In the 0.1-3.0 mg/kg groups, partial responders had among the lowest normalized peripheral clonal expansion, particularly in CD8+ T cells. Clonal expansion of both CD4+ and CD8+ blood T cells was observed from baseline to week 6 at doses 0.1 to 3.0 mg/kg. The antigen specificity of the clonally expanded peripheral T cells was not determined. Low levels of normalized T-cell clonal expansion were also seen in some patients who did not respond.

V is cut back by 4 bases and J by 6 bases, with 7 bases in the junction unmatched. In the germline V gene, CDR1 corresponds to LGHNA and CDR2 to YSLEER. Reading from cysteine to phenylalanine, the CDR3 counts 15 amino acids. Just the 45-base CDR3 DNA is kept, in frame starting at base 1. Genomic DNA was isolated from the sorted cells so that the TCRbeta CDR3 region could be sequenced. TCRbeta CDR3 regions were sequenced using the immunoSEQ Assay. TCRdb retrieved this table from immuneACCESS and kept in-frame rearrangements only. Not all clones are present; in checked studies, unresolved V genes account for under half, and no reason is known for the remainder. The sample has approximately 84,000 clones on record, 85% to 95% of them singletons. The ten largest account for 2.6% of the sample.

This chain is built from TRBV4-3 and TRBJ2-1; TRBD1 aligns with 9 central bases. The source of this sequence is an adult with an advanced solid tumor such as melanoma, head and neck, liver or kidney cancer. Sequenced material: CD4+ or CD8+ T cells sorted from blood, taken in a trial of the OX40 agonist ivuxolimab. CDR3 reads: CASSRYRGPRNEQFF. The nucleotide sequence is TGCGCCAGCAGCCGGTACAGGGGGCCACGCAATGAGCAGTTCTTC.